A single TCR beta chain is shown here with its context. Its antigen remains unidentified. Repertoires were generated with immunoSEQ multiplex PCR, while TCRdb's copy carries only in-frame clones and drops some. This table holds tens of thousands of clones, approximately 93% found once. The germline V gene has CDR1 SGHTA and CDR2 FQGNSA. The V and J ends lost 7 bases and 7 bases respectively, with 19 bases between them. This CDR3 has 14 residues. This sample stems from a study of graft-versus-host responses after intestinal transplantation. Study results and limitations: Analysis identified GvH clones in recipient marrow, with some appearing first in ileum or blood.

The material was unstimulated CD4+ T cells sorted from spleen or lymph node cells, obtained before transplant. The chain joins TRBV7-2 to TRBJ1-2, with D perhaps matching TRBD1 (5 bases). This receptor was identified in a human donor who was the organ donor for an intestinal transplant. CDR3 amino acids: CASTNPEGPRGYTF. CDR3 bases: TGTGCCAGCACCAACCCTGAGGGACCTCGTGGCTACACCTTC.